These 20 T cell receptor beta chains originate from one sample sequenced in a study of neurological immune-mediated disorders. TCRdb independently ran MiXCR on the 5' RACE reads; one entry per CDR3 protein. This table holds roughly 48,000 distinct CDR3 sequences, about 5.8% found once. Sequenced sample: CD4+ T cells from blood. Every receptor here comes from a woman younger than 35 with multiple sclerosis.

In its sample, this clonotype was seen a few times. The V gene is TRBV27, the J gene TRBJ2-1, with 11 bases matching TRBD2. There are 16 residues in the CDR3. V shed 2 bases and J 4 bases; nucleotides not matched to a gene: 4. Germline V gene data show CDR1 as MNHEY and CDR2 as SMNVEV (reference sequence). The CDR3 loop reads CASSLKRLAGYNEQFF. The DNA for the CDR3 is TGTGCCAGCAGTTTAAAGCGACTAGCGGGGTACAATGAGCAGTTCTTC.

This chain links TRBV28 with TRBJ2-3, with 9 bases identical to TRBD1. This CDR3 has 15 amino acids. Germline CDR1 is MDHEN and CDR2 is SYDVKM. J was trimmed by 6 bases and V by 3 bases; bases with no gene match: 7. The CDR3 here is CASSFFRTGVDTQYF. CDR3 DNA: TGTGCCAGCAGTTTCTTCCGGACAGGGGTGGATACGCAGTATTTT.

In its sample, this clonotype was seen many times. V usage is TRBV20-1 and J usage is TRBJ1-6; D may be TRBD1 (5 bases). The length of the CDR3 is 13 residues. V was pared by 7 bases and J by 7 bases, with 14 bases between. CDR1 is DFQATT, CDR2 SNEGSKA, per germline (reference sequence). The DNA for the CDR3 is TGCAGTGTGAAGGGGCAGCTGAATTCACCCCTCCACTTT. Its protein product is CSVKGQLNSPLHF.

The chain is built from TRBV5-1 and TRBJ1-1; D gene ambiguous. V lost 2 bases and J lost 5, with 13 bases in between. This CDR3 is 14 amino acids long. The germline CDR1 and CDR2 sequences are SGHRS and YFSETQ. The CDR3 nucleotides read TGCGCCAGCAGCTTTGGCGGCGGCGGGACTGAAGCTTTCTTT. Its translation is CASSFGGGGTEAFF.

This clonotype was detected ten times or more. V and J are TRBV5-1 and TRBJ1-1, with 7 bases matching TRBD1. Germline-derived CDR1 and CDR2 are SGHRS and YFSETQ. This CDR3 has 13 residues. V lost 0 bases to trimming and J lost 4 bases; unmatched junction nucleotides: 0. The CDR3 loop is CASSLDRGTEAFF. The CDR3, as DNA: TGCGCCAGCAGCTTGGACAGGGGCACTGAAGCTTTCTTT.

This clonotype was recorded at least ten times. The chain combines TRBV10-3 with TRBJ2-3; D is unresolved. Trimming pared 8 bases from V and 5 bases from J, leaving 14 bases between. CDR1 ENHRY and CDR2 SYGVKD come from the germline V gene. This CDR3 comprises 13 residues. The CDR3 bases are TGTGCCATCGGAAGGCCCCCAGAAGATACGCAGTATTTT. This codes for CAIGRPPEDTQYF.

This clonotype was seen many times. The rearrangement links TRBV7-9 to TRBJ1-1; D might be TRBD1 (6 bases). The CDR3 is made up of 15 amino acids. The V end was cut by 6 bases, the J end by 0 bases, with 14 bases between. Per germline, CDR1 SEHNR and CDR2 FQNEAQ (reference sequence). The CDR3 loop is CASSRQAIMNTEAFF. The CDR3 region has the DNA TGTGCCAGCAGTAGACAGGCGATCATGAACACTGAAGCTTTCTTT.

This clonotype was observed many times. The CDR3 loop reads CASSRTGDPGELFF. CDR3 in DNA: TGCGCCAGCAGTCGTACAGGGGACCCCGGGGAGCTGTTTTTT. This sequence joins TRBV5-1 and TRBJ2-2; 7 bases match TRBD1. Trimming cost V 5 bases and J 6 bases; bases outside gene matches: 7. This CDR3 contains 14 residues. From germline, CDR1 is SGHRS and CDR2 YFSETQ. Full variable domain (missing parts from reference TRBV5-1 and TRBJ2-2): KAGVTQTPRYLIKTRGQQVTLSCSPISGHRSVSWYQQTPGQGLQFLFEYFSETQRNKGNFPGRFSGRQFSNSRSEMNVSTLELGDSALYLCASSRTGDPGELFFGEGSRLTVL.

This clonotype has at least ten counts. The rearrangement joins TRBV3-1 to TRBJ2-5, with D perhaps TRBD1 (6 bases). The ends were cut back, 4 bases at V and 4 bases at J, with 19 bases in the middle. The CDR3 is made up of 16 amino acids. Per germline, CDR1 LGHDT and CDR2 YNNKEL (reference sequence). CDR3 sequence reads: CASSRFGDTRGETQYF. The CDR3 DNA reads as TGTGCCAGCAGCCGCTTCGGGGACACTCGAGGAGAGACCCAGTACTTC.

This clonotype showed up many times. The J gene is TRBJ2-3, the V gene TRBV11-2; TRBD2 aligns across 11 bases. Per germline, CDR1 SGHAT and CDR2 FQNNGV. Trimming removed 1 base from V and 1 base from J; junction bases left unmatched: 4. The CDR3 has 17 residues. The CDR3 bases are TGTGCCAGCAGCTTAGTTCTAGCGGGGGGACGCACAGATACGCAGTATTTT. It yields the protein CASSLVLAGGRTDTQYF.

This clonotype was seen more than once but under ten times. The chain recombines TRBV27 with TRBJ2-1, with D possibly TRBD1 on 6 matching bases. Trimming took 8 bases from V and 2 from J, leaving 16 bases between them. In germline, CDR1 is MNHEY, CDR2 SMNVEV (reference sequence). There are 15 residues in the CDR3. The CDR3: CASCHPGEPYNEQFF. CDR3 nucleotide sequence: TGTGCCAGCTGCCATCCAGGGGAACCCTACAATGAGCAGTTCTTC.

This clonotype was observed a handful of times. The chain employs TRBV20-1 and TRBJ2-1, with 7 bases that match TRBD2. This CDR3 is built from 15 residues. After removal of 3 bases from V and 0 bases from J, the junction contained 5 bases not matched to a gene. Looked up from germline, CDR1 is DFQATT and CDR2 is SNEGSKA (reference sequence). The CDR3 loop reads CSASLTSNSYNEQFF. In nucleotides, the CDR3 is TGCAGTGCTAGCCTGACTAGCAACTCCTACAATGAGCAGTTCTTC.

This CDR3 is CASSAIAGLGNEQFF. The CDR3 DNA sequence: TGTGCCAGCAGCGCCATAGCGGGGTTGGGCAATGAGCAGTTCTTC. The chain carries TRBV9 and TRBJ2-1, with 8 positions matching TRBD2. This CDR3 region has 15 residues. From germline, CDR1 is SGDLS and CDR2 YYNGEE. J was trimmed by 6 bases and V by 3 bases; bases with no gene match: 8.

This clonotype occurred many times. V gene TRBV7-2 combines with J gene TRBJ2-4; TRBD1 matches 9 bases. The CDR3 consists of 21 residues. J was trimmed by 0 bases and V by 5 bases; bases with no gene match: 20. In germline, CDR1 is SGHTA, CDR2 FQGNSA. CDR3 amino acids: CASSPHPQQGARRLAKNIQYF. The CDR3 DNA is TGTGCCAGCAGCCCGCATCCCCAACAGGGGGCTCGCCGTCTAGCCAAAAACATTCAGTACTTC.

This clonotype was recorded a few times. V and J are TRBV29-1 and TRBJ2-4; 12 bases match TRBD2. The CDR3 loop spans 15 amino acids. The V and J ends lost 3 bases and 3 bases, in that order; junction bases with no gene match: 3. Germline CDR1 is SQVTM and CDR2 is ANQGSEA. The CDR3 sequence: CSVELAGGGKNIQYF. Written as DNA, the CDR3 is TGCAGCGTTGAGCTAGCGGGGGGGGGCAAAAACATTCAGTACTTC. The variable domain in full, completed from reference TRBV29-1 and TRBJ2-4, reads SAVISQKPSRDICQRGTSLTIQCQVDSQVTMMFWYRQQPGQSLTLIATANQGSEATYESGFVIDKFPISRPNLTFSTLTVSNMSPEDSSIYLCSVELAGGGKNIQYFGAGTRLSVL.

This clonotype was picked up many times. The CDR3 spells CASSSPDALISSGANVLTF. In DNA, the CDR3 is TGTGCCAGCAGCTCCCCCGACGCGCTAATCAGCTCTGGGGCCAACGTCCTGACTTTC. This chain joins TRBV7-3 and TRBJ2-6; the D is unclear. This CDR3 is 19 amino acids long. Looked up from germline, CDR1 is SGHTA and CDR2 is FQGTGA. V lost 4 bases and J lost 0, with 19 bases in between.

This clonotype has just a few counts. The chain recombines TRBV30 with TRBJ1-2; D is undetermined. CDR3 length equals 16 residues. Germline V lookup: CDR1 GTSNPN, CDR2 SVGIG (reference sequence). V was trimmed by 4 bases and J by 2 bases, leaving 20 bases between them. Here the CDR3 reads CAWTDRGSFGNYGYTF. For the CDR3, the DNA is TGTGCCTGGACTGACCGAGGATCCTTTGGCAACTATGGCTACACCTTC.

The chain carries TRBV20-1 and TRBJ2-3; 7 bases map to TRBD2. CDR1 and CDR2 (germline): DFQATT, SNEGSKA (reference sequence). The J segment lost 1 base and the V segment lost 4 bases, leaving 14 bases of the junction unmatched. The CDR3 sequence is 17 residues long. The CDR3 region is CSAIKRVREFGTDTQYF. CDR3 bases: TGCAGTGCTATCAAACGAGTGCGGGAGTTCGGCACAGATACGCAGTATTTT.

This clonotype came up a few times. The chain joins TRBV19 to TRBJ2-2; 8 positions match TRBD2. The CDR3 length is 15 residues. V was clipped by 6 bases and J by 5 bases; unmatched bases: 8. The germline V gene has CDR1 LNHDA and CDR2 SQIVND (reference sequence). DNA for the CDR3: TGTGCCAGTAGCCGCCAAGCGGGAGCAACCGGGGAGCTGTTTTTT. Translated, it gives CASSRQAGATGELFF.

The V call is TRBV7-9, the J call TRBJ2-2; D remains ambiguous. Trimming shortened V by 1 base and J by 7 bases, and 4 bases separated the two germline ends. The CDR3 is made up of 12 amino acids. Germline V gene data show CDR1 as SEHNR and CDR2 as FQNEAQ (reference sequence). The DNA for the CDR3 is TGTGCCAGCAGCTTAGGTTTCGGGGAGCTGTTTTTT. It codes for CASSLGFGELFF.